This T cell receptor (beta chain) was captured in a study of blood T cell repertoires in COVID-19. For the study at large: Researchers got acute and convalescent COVID-19 samples from the United States, Italy and Spain.

Original handling: Scientists estimated how many nucleated cells there were by amplifying reference gene primers. Only in-frame clones appear in the TCRdb table, and some are missing; sequencing was by immunoSEQ multiplex PCR. D and trimming were read from the DNA, whereas the V and J calls and clone size are those reported in that table. The sample holds over 50,000 clones, over 80% seen once. Material for sequencing was peripheral blood. This receptor was obtained from a human donor in a cohort sampled during active COVID-19.

CDR3 nucleotides: TGTGCCATCAGCCGGACAGGGGAGACTGAAGCTTTCTTT. Translation gives CAISRTGETEAFF. The rearrangement links TRBV10-3 to TRBJ1-1; 9 bases align to TRBD1. This CDR3 region has 13 residues. Germline V CDR1 and CDR2: ENHRY, SYGVKD. V shed 6 bases and J 5 bases; nucleotides not matched to a gene: 4.